The entry that follows covers one T cell receptor (beta chain) sequence. The data stem from a study of blood T cells in healthy people across ages. A J-beta primer mix and a sample-barcoded 5' primer were used in a second PCR of about 7 to 12 cycles. MiXCR was run by TCRdb on the 5' RACE reads, yielding one entry per CDR3 protein. The sample consists of about 780,000 distinct CDR3 sequences, roughly 24% of them appearing once. This sample also appeared in a second study, on T cells of mothers and their children. That investigation notes: Related mother-child pairs showed slightly, non-significantly higher overlap than unrelated pairs.

The origin of this receptor is a boy younger than 18 in good health. Sequenced sample: blood.

CDR3 protein: CASSSLYRGPSDNEQFF. For the CDR3, the DNA is TGTGCCAGCAGCTCCCTGTACAGGGGGCCCAGTGACAATGAGCAGTTCTTC. This sequence joins TRBV7-9 and TRBJ2-1; 9 nucleotides align to TRBD1. This CDR3 comprises 17 residues. V lost 4 bases to trimming and J lost 5 bases; unmatched junction nucleotides: 12. Germline V gives CDR1 SEHNR, CDR2 FQNEAQ (reference sequence). Based on the CDR3 plus reference TRBV7-9 and TRBJ2-1, the full variable domain is DTGVSQNPRHKITKRGQNVTFRCDPISEHNRLYWYRQTLGQGPEFLTYFQNEAQLEKSRLLSDRFSAERPKGSFSTLEIQRTEQGDSAMYLCASSSLYRGPSDNEQFFGPGTRLTVL.